This T cell receptor beta chain was obtained from a study of blood T cell repertoires in COVID-19. From germline, CDR1 is SEHNR and CDR2 FQNEAQ (reference sequence). The CDR3 is 13 residues long. V lost 5 bases and J lost 5; bases outside the gene matches: 3. Assay: immunoSEQ multiplex PCR; the TCRdb copy retains only in-frame clones and omits some. The profile covers 300,000 to 350,000 clones, with over 85% appearing a single time and 3.9% taken by the ten largest. Sequenced sample: peripheral blood. The rearrangement links TRBV7-9 to TRBJ1-2; 9 nucleotides agree with TRBD1. The clonotype originates from an older woman with COVID-19, enrolled during active disease. DNA of the CDR3: TGTGCCAGCAGCACAGACAGGGGGTATGGCTACACCTTC. Translation gives CASSTDRGYGYTF.